These T cell receptor beta chains were read from a single sample in a study of technical replicates of blood from several donors. TCRdb's copy holds only in-frame clones and misses some; the assay was immunoSEQ multiplex PCR. Of around 50,000 clones listed, 92% were seen once; the top ten hold 3.9%. The sequenced sample was PBMCs. The origin of the receptors is a human donor in good health. Some clones in this sample may be carry-over from other donors' samples. The CDR3 runs from the conserved cysteine through the conserved F or W. D genes are given only for firm matches. The size field is filled for only some rows; it gives once, few, many or a size class.

D	V	size	J	DNA	CDR3
-	TRBV6-1	-	TRBJ1-1	TGTGCCAGCAGTGAAGCCGCCAGAAGGAACACTGAAGCTTTCTTT	CASSEAARRNTEAFF
TRBD1	TRBV5-6	-	TRBJ1-1	TGTGCCAGCAGCCCCCGGGACAGGGGCCAAGTGAACACTGAAGCTTTCTTT	CASSPRDRGQVNTEAFF
TRBD1	TRBV6-1	-	TRBJ2-5	TGTGCCAGCTTGAGACCGGGACAGGGAGCCGAGACCCAGTACTTC	CASLRPGQGAETQYF
-	TRBV4-1	-	TRBJ2-1	TGCGCCAGCAGGATTCTAGTGTCCTCCTACAATGAGCAGTTCTTC	CASRILVSSYNEQFF
-	TRBV9	-	TRBJ1-1	TGTGCCAGCAGCCCCGACACTGAAGCTTTCTTT	CASSPDTEAFF
TRBD2	TRBV10-3	-	TRBJ2-1	TGTGCCATCCCCCTGACTAGCGGGGGGCCAGGTCTGTCCTACAATGAGCAGTTCTTC	CAIPLTSGGPGLSYNEQFF
-	TRBV2	-	TRBJ1-4	TGTGCCAGCAGTGAAGGGAGGACGAAGACTGAAAAACTGTTTTTT	CASSEGRTKTEKLFF
-	TRBV5-5	-	TRBJ1-2	TGTGCCAGCAGCTTGGCTACACAGGTGGACTATGGCTACACCTTC	CASSLATQVDYGYTF
-	TRBV6-5	-	TRBJ2-2	TGTGCCAGCTGGAAGGGGGAAGTGGGCACCGGGGAGCTGTTTTTT	CASWKGEVGTGELFF
-	TRBV18	few	TRBJ2-2	TGTGCCAGCTCACCGAACGGGATGACAAACACCGGGGAGCTGTTTTTT	CASSPNGMTNTGELFF
TRBD1	TRBV10-1	-	TRBJ1-6	TGCGCCAGCATGACAGGGGGCCCCTATAATTCACCCCTCCACTTT	CASMTGGPYNSPLHF
TRBD1	TRBV4-1	-	TRBJ1-1	TGCGCCAGCAGCCTAATAGAGGGGGCGTCGAACACTGAAGCTTTCTTT	CASSLIEGASNTEAFF
TRBD1	TRBV5-6	-	TRBJ1-6	TGTGCCAGCAGCCCGGGACAGGGTGTATCACCCCTCCACTTT	CASSPGQGVSPLHF
TRBD1	TRBV7-2	-	TRBJ1-4	TGTGCCAGCAGCTTGGGACAGGGGAATGAAAAACTGTTTTTT	CASSLGQGNEKLFF
TRBD2	TRBV29-1	-	TRBJ2-7	TGCAGCGTGGGGGTAGCGGGGAAATACGAGCAGTACTTC	CSVGVAGKYEQYF
-	TRBV5-1	-	TRBJ1-1	TGCGCCAGCAGCGCGACAGGTACCACTGAAGCTTTCTTT	CASSATGTTEAFF
-	TRBV6-1	-	TRBJ2-7	TGTGCCAGCAGTGAATGGAGGTTTGGCGTCCACGAGCAGTACTTC	CASSEWRFGVHEQYF
-	TRBV4-3	-	TRBJ1-5	TGCGCCAGCAGCCAAGGGAGGGCCGGACAGCCCCAGCATTTT	CASSQGRAGQPQHF